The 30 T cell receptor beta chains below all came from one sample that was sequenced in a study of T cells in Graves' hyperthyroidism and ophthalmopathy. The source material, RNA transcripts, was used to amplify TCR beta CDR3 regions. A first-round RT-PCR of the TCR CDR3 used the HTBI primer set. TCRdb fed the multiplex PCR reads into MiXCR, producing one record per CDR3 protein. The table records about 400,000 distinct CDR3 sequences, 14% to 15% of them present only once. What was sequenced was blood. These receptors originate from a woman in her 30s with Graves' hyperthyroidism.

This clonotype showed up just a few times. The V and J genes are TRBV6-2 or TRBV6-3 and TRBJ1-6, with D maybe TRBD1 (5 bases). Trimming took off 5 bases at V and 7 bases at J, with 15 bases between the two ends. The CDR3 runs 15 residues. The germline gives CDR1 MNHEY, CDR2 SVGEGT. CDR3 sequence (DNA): TGTGCCAGCAGTACAACGAGGGGTGCGAATTCACCCCTCCACTTT. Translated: CASSTTRGANSPLHF.

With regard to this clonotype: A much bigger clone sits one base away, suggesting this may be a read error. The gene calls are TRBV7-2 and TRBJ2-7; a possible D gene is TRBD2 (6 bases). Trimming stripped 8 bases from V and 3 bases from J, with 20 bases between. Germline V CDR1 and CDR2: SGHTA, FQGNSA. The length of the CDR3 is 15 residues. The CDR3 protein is CASSLGLTTNYEQYF. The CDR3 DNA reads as TGTGCCAGCTCACTCGGACTAACCACGAACTACGAGCAGTACTTC.

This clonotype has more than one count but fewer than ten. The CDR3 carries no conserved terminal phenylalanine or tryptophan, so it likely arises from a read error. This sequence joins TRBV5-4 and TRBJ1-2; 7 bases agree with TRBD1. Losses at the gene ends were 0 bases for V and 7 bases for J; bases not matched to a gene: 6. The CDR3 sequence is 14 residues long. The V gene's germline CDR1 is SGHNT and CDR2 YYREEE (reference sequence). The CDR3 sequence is CASSLVGQGGGYTL. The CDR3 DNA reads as TGTGCCAGCAGCTTGGTCGGCCAGGGGGGTGGCTACACCCTC.

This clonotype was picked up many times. In DNA, the CDR3 is TGCAGTGCTAGTCGGCTTGATAGCAATCAGCCCCAGCATTTT. Amino acid sequence: CSASRLDSNQPQHF. This rearrangement joins TRBV20-1 to TRBJ1-5; D is ambiguous. Germline values: CDR1 DFQATT, CDR2 SNEGSKA (reference sequence). This CDR3 is 14 amino acids long. V lost 3 bases, J lost 0 bases, and 9 bases lay in between.

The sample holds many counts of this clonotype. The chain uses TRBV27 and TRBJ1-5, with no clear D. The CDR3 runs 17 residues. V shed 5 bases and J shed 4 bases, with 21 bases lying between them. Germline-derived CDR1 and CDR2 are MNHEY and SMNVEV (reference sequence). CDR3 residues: CASSGTFSDLSNQPQHF. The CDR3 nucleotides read TGTGCCAGCAGTGGAACTTTCTCCGATTTATCGAATCAGCCCCAGCATTTT.

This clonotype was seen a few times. CDR3 sequence reads: CASSHYDTFIEQYF. CDR3 nucleotides: TGCGCCAGCAGCCATTATGACACTTTTATCGAGCAGTACTTC. The chain recombines TRBV5-1 with TRBJ2-7; D gene unclear. Trimming removed 4 bases at V and 6 bases at J, with 17 bases between. From germline, CDR1 is SGHRS and CDR2 YFSETQ. The CDR3 is 14 residues long.

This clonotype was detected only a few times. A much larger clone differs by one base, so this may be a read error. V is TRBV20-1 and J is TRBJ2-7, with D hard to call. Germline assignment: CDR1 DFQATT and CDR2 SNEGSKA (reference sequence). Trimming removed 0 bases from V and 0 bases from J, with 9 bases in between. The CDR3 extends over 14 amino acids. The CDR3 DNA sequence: TGCAGTGCTAGAGATCGCAGTAGCTCCTACGAGCAGTACTTC. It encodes CSARDRSSSYEQYF.

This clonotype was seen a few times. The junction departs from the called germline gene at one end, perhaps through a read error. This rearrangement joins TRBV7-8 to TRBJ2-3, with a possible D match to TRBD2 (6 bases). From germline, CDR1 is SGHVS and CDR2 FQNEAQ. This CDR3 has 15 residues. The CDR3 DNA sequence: TGTGCCAGCAGCGTAGCGGAACTAGTATCGGATACGCAGTATTTT. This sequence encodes CASSVAELVSDTQYF.

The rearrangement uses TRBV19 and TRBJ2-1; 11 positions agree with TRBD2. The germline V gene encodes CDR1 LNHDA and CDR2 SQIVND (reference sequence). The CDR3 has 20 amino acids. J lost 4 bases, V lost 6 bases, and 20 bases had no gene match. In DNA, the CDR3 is TGTGCCAGTAGACTTTTCGGGGGAACCGGGACTAGCGGCTCATACAATGAGCAGTTCTTC. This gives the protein CASRLFGGTGTSGSYNEQFF.

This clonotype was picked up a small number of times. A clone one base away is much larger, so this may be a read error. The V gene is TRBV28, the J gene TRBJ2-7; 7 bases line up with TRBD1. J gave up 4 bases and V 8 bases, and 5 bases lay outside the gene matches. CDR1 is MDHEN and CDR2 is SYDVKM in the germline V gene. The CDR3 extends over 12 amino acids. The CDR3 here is CASLGGLYEQYF. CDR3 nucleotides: TGTGCCAGCTTAGGGGGCCTGTACGAGCAGTACTTC. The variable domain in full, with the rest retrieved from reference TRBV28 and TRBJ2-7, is DVKVTQSSRYLVKRTGEKVFLECVQDMDHENMFWYRQDPGLGLRLIYFSYDVKMKEKGDIPEGYSVSREKKERFSLILESASTNQTSMYLCASLGGLYEQYFGPGTRLTVT.

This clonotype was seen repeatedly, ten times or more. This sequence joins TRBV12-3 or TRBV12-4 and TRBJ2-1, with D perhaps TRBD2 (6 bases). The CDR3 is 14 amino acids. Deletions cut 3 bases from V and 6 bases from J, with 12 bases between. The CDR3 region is CASSLGGGRNEQFF. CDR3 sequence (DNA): TGTGCCAGCAGTTTGGGCGGAGGGCGCAATGAGCAGTTCTTC.

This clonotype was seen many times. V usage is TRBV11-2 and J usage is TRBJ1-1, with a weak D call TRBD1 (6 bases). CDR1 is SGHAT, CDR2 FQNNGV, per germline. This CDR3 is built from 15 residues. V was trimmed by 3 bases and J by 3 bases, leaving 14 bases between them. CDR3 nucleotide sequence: TGTGCCAGCAGCTTCACGACAGGAGCGGACACTGAAGCTTTCTTT. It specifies CASSFTTGADTEAFF.

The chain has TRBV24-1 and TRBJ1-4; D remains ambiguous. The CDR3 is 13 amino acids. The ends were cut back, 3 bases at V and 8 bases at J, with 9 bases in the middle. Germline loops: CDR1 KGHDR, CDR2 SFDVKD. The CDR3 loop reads CATSDASLEKLFF. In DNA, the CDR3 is TGTGCCACCAGTGATGCGTCTCTGGAAAAACTGTTTTTT.

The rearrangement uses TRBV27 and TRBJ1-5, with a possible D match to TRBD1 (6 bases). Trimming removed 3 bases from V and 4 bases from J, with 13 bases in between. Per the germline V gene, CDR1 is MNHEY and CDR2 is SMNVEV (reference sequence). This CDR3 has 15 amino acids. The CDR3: CASSFGGRNNQPQHF. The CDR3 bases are TGTGCCAGCAGTTTTGGGGGCAGGAATAATCAGCCCCAGCATTTT.

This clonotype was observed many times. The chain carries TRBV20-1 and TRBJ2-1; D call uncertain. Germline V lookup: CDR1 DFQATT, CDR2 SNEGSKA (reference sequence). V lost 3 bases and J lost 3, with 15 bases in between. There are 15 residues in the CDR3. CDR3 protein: CSARVGTVNYNEQFF. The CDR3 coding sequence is TGCAGTGCTAGGGTGGGAACAGTTAACTACAATGAGCAGTTCTTC.

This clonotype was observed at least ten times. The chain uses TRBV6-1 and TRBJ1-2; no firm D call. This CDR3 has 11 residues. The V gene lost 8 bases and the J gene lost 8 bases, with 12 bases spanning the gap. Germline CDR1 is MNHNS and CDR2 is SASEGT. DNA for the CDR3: TGTGCCAGCGGATTAAGCGGCGGCTACACCTTC. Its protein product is CASGLSGGYTF.

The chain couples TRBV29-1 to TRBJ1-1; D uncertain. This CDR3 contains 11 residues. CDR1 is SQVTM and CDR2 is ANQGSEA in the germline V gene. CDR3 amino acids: CSTTENTEAFF. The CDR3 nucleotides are TGCAGTACAACCGAGAACACTGAAGCTTTCTTT.

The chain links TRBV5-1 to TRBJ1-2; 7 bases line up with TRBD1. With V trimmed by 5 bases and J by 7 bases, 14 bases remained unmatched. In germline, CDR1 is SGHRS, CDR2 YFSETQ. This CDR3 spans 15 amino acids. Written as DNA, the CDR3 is TGCGCCAGCAGGACTAGGGACAGCTCAAGGAGTGGCTACACCTTC. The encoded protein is CASRTRDSSRSGYTF.

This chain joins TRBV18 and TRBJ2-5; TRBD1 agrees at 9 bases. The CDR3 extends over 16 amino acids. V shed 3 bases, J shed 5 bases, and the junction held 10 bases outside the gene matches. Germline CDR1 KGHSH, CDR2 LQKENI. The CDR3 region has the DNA TGTGCCAGCTCACCCCGGGGACAGGGACCTTTTGAGACCCAGTACTTC. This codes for CASSPRGQGPFETQYF.

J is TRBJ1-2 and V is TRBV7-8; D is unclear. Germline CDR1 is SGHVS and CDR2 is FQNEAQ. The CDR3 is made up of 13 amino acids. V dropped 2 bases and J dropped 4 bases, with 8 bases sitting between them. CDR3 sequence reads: CASSLRRLYGYTF. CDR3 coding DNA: TGTGCCAGCAGCTTACGACGGCTCTATGGCTACACCTTC.

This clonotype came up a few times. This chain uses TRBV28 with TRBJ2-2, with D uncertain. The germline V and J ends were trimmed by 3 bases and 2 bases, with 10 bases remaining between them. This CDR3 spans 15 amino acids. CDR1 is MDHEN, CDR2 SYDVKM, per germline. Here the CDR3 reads CASSLRPDNTGELFF. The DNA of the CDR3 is TGTGCCAGCAGTTTGAGGCCAGATAACACCGGGGAGCTGTTTTTT.

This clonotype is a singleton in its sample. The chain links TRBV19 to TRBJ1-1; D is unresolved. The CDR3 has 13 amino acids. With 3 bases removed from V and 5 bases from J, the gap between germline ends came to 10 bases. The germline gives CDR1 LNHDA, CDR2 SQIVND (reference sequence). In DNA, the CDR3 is TGTGCCAGTAGTATGCTCAAGAGGACTGAAGCTTTCTTT. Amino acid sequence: CASSMLKRTEAFF.

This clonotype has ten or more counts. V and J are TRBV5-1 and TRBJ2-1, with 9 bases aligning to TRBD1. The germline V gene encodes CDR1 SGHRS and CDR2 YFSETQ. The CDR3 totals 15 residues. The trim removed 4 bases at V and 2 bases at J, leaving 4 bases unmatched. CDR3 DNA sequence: TGCGCCAGCAGCAGACAGGGGGACCCCTACAATGAGCAGTTCTTC. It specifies CASSRQGDPYNEQFF.

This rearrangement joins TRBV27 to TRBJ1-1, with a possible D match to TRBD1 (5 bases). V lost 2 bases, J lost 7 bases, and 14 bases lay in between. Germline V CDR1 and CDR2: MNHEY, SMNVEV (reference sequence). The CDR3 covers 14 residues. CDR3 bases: TGTGCCAGCAGTTTACAGGGTTTACAAGGTGAAGCTTTCTTT. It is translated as CASSLQGLQGEAFF.

The CDR3 sequence is CATSDLSNTIYF. DNA of the CDR3: TGTGCCACCAGTGATTTGTCTAACACCATATATTTT. The chain combines TRBV24-1 with TRBJ1-3; D not resolved. The CDR3 loop spans 12 amino acids. V lost 0 bases and J 7 bases, leaving 3 bases between the germline ends. The germline V gene encodes CDR1 KGHDR and CDR2 SFDVKD.

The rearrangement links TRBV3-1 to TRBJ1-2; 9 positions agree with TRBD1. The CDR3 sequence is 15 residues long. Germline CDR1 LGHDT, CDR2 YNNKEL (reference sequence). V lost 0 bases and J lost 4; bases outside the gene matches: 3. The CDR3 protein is CASSQDPGQGYGYTF. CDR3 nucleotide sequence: TGTGCCAGCAGCCAAGACCCGGGACAGGGCTATGGCTACACCTTC.

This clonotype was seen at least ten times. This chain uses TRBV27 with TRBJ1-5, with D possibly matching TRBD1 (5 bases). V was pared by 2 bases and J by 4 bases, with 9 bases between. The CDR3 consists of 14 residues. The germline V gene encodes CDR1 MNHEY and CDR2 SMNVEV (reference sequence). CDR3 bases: TGTGCCAGCAGTTTAGACAGCCGAAATCAGCCCCAGCATTTT. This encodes CASSLDSRNQPQHF.

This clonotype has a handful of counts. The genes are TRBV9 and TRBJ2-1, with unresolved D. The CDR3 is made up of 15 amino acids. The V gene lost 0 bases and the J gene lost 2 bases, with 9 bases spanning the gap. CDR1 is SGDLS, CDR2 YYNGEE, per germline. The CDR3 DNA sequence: TGTGCCAGCAGCGTAGAGGCGGTAACCTACAATGAGCAGTTCTTC. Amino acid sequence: CASSVEAVTYNEQFF.

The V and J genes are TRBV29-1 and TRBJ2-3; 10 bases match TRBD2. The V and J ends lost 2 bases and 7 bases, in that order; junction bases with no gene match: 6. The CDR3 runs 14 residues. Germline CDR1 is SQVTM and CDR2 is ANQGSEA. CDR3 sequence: CSVERPSGSHTQYF. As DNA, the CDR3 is TGCAGCGTTGAACGGCCTAGCGGGAGCCATACGCAGTATTTT.

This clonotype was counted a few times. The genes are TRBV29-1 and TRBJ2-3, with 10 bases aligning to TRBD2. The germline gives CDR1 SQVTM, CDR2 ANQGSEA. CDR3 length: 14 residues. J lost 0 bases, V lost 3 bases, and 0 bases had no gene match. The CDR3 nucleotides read TGCAGCGTTGAGACTAGCGGGAGCACAGATACGCAGTATTTT. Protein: CSVETSGSTDTQYF.